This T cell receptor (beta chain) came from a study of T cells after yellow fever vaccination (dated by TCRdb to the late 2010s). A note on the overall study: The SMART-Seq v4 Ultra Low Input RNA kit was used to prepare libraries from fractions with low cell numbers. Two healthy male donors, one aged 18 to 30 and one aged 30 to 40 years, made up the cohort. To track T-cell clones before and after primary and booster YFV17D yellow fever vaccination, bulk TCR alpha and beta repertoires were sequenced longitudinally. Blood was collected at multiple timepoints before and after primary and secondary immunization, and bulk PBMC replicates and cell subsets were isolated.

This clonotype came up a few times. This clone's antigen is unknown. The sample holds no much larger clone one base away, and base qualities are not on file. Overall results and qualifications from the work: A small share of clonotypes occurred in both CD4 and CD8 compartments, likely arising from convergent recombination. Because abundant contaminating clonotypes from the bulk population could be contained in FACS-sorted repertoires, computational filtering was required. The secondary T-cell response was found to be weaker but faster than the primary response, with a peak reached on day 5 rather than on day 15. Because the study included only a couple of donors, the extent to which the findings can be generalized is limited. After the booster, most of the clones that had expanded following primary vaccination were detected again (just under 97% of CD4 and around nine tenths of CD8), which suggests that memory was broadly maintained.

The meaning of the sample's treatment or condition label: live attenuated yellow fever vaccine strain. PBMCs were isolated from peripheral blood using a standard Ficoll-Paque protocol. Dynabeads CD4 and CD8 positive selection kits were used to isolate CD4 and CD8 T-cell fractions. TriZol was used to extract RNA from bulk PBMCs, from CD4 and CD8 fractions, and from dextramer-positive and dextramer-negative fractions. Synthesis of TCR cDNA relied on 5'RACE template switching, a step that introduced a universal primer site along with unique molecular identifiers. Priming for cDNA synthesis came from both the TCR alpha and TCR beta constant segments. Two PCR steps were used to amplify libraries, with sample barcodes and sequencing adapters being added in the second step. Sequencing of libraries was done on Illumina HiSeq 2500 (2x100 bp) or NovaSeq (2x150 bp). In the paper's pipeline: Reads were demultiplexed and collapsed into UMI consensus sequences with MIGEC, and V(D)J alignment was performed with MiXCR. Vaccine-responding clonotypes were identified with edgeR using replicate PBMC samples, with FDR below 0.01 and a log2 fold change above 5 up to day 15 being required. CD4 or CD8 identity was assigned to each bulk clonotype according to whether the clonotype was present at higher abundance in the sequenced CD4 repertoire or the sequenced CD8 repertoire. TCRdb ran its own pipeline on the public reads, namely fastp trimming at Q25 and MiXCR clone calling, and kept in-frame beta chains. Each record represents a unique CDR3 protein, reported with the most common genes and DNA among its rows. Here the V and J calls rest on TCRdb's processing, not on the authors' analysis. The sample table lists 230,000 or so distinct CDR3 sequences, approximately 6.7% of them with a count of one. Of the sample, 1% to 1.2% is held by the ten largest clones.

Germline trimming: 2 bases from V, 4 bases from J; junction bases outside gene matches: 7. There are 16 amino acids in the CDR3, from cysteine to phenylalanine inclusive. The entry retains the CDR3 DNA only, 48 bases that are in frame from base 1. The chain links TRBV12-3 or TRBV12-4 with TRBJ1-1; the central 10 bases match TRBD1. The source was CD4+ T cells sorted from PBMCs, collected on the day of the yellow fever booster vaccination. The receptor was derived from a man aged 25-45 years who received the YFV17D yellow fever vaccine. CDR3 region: CASSLRGQGFGTEAFF. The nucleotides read TGTGCCAGCAGTTTAAGGGGACAGGGGTTTGGCACTGAAGCTTTCTTT.